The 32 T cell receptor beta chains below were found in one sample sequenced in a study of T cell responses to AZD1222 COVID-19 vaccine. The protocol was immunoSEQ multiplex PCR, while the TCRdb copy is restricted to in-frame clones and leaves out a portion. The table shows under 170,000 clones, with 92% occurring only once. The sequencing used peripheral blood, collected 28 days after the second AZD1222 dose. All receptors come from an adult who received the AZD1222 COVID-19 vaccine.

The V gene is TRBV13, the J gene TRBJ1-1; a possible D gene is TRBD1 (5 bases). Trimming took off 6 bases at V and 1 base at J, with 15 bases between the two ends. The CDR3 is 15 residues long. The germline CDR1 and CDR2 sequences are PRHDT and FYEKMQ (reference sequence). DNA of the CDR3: TGTGCCAGCAGTCGGAGGACATCCCAGAACACTGAAGCTTTCTTT. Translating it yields CASSRRTSQNTEAFF.

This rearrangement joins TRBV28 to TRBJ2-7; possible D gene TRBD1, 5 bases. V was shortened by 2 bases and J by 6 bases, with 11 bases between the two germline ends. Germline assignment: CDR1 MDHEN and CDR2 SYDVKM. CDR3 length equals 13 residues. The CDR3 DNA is TGTGCCAGCAGTTTAGTGACAGCCGCCGAGCAGTACTTC. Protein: CASSLVTAAEQYF.

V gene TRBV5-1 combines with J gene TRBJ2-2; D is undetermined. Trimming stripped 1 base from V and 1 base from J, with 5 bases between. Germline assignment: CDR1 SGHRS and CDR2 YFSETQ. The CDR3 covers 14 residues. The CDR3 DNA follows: TGCGCCAGCAGCTTGCGAGGGAACACCGGGGAGCTGTTTTTT. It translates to CASSLRGNTGELFF.

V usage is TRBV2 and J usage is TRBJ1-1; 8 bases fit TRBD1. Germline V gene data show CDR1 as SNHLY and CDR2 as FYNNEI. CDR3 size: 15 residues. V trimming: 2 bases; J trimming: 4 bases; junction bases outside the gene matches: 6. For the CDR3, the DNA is TGTGCCAGCAGTGAACAGGGGGCTGAGAGCACTGAAGCTTTCTTT. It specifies CASSEQGAESTEAFF.

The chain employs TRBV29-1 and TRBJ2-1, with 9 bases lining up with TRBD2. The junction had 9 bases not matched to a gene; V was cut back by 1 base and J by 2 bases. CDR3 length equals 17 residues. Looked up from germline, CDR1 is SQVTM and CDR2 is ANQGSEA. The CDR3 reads CSVEGLAGVRTYNEQFF. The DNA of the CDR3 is TGCAGCGTTGAAGGGTTAGCGGGAGTACGCACCTACAATGAGCAGTTCTTC.

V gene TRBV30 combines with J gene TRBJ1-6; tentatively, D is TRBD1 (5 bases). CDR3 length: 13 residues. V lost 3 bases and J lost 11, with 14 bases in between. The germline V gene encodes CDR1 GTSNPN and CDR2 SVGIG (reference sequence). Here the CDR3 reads CAWSSIEGTPLHF. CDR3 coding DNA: TGTGCCTGGAGCTCGATAGAGGGGACACCCCTCCACTTT.

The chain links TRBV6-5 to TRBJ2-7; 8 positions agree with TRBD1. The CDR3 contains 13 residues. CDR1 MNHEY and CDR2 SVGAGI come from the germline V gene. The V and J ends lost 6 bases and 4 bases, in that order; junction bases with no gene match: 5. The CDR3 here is CASSQGTGYEQYF. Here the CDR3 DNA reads TGTGCCAGCAGCCAAGGGACAGGTTACGAGCAGTACTTC.

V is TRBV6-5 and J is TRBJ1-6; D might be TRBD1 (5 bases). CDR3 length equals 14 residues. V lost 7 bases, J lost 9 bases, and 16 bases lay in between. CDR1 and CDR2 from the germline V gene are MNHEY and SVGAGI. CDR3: CASMSGQGSSPLHF. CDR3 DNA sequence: TGTGCCAGCATGAGTGGGCAGGGTTCTTCACCCCTCCACTTT.

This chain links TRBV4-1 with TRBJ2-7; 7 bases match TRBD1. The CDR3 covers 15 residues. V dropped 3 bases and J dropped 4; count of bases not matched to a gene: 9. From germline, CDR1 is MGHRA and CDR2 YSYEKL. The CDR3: CASSHPGQRIYEQYF. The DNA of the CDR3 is TGCGCCAGCAGCCACCCGGGACAGCGAATTTACGAGCAGTACTTC.

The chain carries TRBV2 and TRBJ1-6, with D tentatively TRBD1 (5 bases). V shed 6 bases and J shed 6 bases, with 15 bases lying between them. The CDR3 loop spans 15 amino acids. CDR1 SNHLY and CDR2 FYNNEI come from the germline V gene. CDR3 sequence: CASRISRQINSPLHF. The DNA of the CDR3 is TGTGCCAGCAGGATAAGTAGACAGATTAATTCACCCCTCCACTTT.

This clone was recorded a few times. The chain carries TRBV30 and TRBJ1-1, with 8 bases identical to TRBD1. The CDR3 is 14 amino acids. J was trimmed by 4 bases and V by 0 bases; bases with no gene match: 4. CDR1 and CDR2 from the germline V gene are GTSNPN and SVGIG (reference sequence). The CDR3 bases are TGTGCCTGGAGTGTACTAACAGGGGGCACTGAAGCTTTCTTT. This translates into CAWSVLTGGTEAFF. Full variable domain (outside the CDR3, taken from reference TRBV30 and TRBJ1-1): SQTIHQWPATLVQPVGSPLSLECTVEGTSNPNLYWYRQAAGRGLQLLFYSVGIGQISSEVPQNLSASRPQDRQFILSSKKLLLSDSGFYLCAWSVLTGGTEAFFGQGTRLTVV.

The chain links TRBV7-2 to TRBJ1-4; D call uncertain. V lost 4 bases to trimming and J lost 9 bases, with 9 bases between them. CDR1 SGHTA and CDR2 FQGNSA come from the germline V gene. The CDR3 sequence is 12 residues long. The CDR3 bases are TGTGCCAGCAGCTCCGGAGGGAAAAAACTGTTTTTT. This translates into CASSSGGKKLFF.

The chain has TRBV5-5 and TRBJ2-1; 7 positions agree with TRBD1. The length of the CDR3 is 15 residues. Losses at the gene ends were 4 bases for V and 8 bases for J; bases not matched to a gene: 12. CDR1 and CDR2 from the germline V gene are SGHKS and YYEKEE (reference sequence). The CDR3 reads CASSPAPGQNYEQFF. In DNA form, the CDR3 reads TGTGCCAGCAGCCCGGCCCCGGGACAGAACTATGAGCAGTTCTTC.

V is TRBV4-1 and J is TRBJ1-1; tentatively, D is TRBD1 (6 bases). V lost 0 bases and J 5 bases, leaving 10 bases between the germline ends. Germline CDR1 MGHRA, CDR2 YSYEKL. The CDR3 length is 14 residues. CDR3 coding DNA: TGCGCCAGCAGCCAAGAGTACGGGACAACTGAAGCTTTCTTT. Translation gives CASSQEYGTTEAFF.

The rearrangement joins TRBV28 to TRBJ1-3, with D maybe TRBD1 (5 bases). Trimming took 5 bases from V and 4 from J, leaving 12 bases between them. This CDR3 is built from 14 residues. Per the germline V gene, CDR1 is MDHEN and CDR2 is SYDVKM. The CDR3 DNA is TGTGCCAGCAGTCGGGACGGCCGGGGAAACACCATATATTTT. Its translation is CASSRDGRGNTIYF.

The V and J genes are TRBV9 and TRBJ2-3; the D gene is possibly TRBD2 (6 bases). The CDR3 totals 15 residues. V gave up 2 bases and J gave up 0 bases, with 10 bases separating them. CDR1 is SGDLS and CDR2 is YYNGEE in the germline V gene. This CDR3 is CASSVQAGSTDTQYF. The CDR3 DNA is TGTGCCAGCAGCGTTCAAGCGGGTAGCACAGATACGCAGTATTTT. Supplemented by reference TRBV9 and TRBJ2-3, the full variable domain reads DSGVTQTPKHLITATGQRVTLRCSPRSGDLSVYWYQQSLDQGLQFLIQYYNGEERAKGNILERFSAQQFPDLHSELNLSSLELGDSALYFCASSVQAGSTDTQYFGPGTRLTVL.

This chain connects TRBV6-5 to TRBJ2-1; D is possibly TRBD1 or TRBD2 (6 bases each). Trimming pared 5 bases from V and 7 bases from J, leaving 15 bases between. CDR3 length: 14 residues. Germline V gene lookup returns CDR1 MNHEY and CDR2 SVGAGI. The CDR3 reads CASSTNGGGNEQFF. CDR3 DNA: TGTGCCAGCAGTACCAACGGAGGGGGGAATGAGCAGTTCTTC.

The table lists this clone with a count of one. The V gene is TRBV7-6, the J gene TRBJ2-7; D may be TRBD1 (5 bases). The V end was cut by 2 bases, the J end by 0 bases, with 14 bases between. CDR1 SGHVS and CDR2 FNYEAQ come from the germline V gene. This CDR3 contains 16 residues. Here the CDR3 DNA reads TGTGCCAGCAGCTTAAGGGGCAGCGAAAGCTCCTACGAGCAGTACTTC. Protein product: CASSLRGSESSYEQYF.

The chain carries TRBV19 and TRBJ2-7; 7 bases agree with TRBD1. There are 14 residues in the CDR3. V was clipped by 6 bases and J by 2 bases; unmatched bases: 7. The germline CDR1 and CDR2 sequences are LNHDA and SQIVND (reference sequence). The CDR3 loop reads CASRLTGAAYEQYF. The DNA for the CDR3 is TGTGCCAGTAGACTCACAGGGGCAGCCTACGAGCAGTACTTC.

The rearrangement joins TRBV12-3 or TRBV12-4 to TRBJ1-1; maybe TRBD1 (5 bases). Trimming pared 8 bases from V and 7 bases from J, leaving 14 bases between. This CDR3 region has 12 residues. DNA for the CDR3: TGTGCCAGCGGCCGGGGCGAAGTTGAAGCTTTCTTT. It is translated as CASGRGEVEAFF.

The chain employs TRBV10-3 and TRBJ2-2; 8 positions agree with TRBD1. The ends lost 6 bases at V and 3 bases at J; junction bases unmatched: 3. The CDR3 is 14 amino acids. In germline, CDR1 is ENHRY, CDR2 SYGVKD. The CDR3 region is CAISRGQDTGELFF. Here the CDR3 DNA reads TGTGCCATCAGCAGGGGGCAGGACACCGGGGAGCTGTTTTTT.

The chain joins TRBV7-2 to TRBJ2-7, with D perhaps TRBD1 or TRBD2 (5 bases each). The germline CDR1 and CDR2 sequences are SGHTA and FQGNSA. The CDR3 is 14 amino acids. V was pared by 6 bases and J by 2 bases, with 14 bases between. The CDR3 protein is CASRPTGLTYEQYF. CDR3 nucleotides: TGTGCCAGCAGGCCAACAGGACTCACCTACGAGCAGTACTTC.

The CDR3 spells CASSARTGGYGNEQFF. The CDR3 nucleotides are TGTGCCAGCAGCGCCCGGACAGGGGGCTACGGCAATGAGCAGTTCTTC. The chain uses TRBV11-3 and TRBJ2-1; 11 nucleotides match TRBD1. Per germline, CDR1 SGHNT and CDR2 YENEEA. Trimming took 5 bases from V and 6 from J; bases not matched to a gene: 9. This CDR3 comprises 16 residues.

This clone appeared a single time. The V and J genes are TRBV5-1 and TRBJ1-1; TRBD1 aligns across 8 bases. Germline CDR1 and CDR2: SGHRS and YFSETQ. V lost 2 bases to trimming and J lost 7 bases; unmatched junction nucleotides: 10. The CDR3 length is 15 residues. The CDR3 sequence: CASSFFPGGPVEAFF. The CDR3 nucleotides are TGCGCCAGCAGCTTTTTCCCAGGGGGCCCGGTTGAAGCTTTCTTT.

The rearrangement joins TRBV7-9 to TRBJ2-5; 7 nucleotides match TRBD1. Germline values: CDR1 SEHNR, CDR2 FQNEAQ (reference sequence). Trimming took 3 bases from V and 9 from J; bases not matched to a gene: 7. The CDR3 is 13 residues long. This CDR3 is CASSFSRGKAQYF. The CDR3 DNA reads TGTGCCAGCAGCTTTAGCAGGGGGAAGGCCCAGTACTTC.

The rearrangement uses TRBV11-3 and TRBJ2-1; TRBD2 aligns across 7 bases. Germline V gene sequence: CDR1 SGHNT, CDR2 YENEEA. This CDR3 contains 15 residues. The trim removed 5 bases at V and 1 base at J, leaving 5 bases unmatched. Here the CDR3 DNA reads TGTGCCAGCAGCCCCCCGGGGGGTTCCTACAATGAGCAGTTCTTC. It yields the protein CASSPPGGSYNEQFF.

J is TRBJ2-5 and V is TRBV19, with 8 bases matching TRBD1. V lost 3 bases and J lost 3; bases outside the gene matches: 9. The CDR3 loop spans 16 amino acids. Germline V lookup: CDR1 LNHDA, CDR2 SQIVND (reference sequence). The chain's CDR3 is CASSILLGTGEETQYF. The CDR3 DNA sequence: TGTGCCAGTAGTATCCTTCTCGGGACAGGAGAAGAGACCCAGTACTTC.

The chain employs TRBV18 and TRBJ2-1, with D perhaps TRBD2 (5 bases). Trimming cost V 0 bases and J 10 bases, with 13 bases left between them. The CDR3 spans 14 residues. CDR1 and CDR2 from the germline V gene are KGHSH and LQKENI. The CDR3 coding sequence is TGTGCCAGCTCACCACCCCAGGCCCGGAGGGAGCAGTTCTTC. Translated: CASSPPQARREQFF.

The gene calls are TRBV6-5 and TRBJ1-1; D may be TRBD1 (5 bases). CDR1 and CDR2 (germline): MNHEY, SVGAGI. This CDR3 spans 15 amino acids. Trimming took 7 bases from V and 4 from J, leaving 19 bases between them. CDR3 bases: TGTGCCAGCACCGCCGGGGGAACTTGGAGCACTGAAGCTTTCTTT. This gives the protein CASTAGGTWSTEAFF.

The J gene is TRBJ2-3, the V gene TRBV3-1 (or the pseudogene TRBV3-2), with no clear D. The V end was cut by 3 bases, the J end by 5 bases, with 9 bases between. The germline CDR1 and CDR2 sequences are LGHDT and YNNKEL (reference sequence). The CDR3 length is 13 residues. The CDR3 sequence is CASSQSVGDTQYF. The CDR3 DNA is TGTGCCAGCAGCCAGTCCGTCGGAGATACGCAGTATTTT.

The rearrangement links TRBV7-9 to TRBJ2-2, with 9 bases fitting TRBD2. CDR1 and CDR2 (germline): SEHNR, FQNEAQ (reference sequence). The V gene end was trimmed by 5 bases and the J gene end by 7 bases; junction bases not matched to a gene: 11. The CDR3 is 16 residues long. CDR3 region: CASSPGTSSVLGELFF. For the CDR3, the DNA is TGTGCCAGCAGCCCGGGGACTAGCTCTGTTCTCGGGGAGCTGTTTTTT.

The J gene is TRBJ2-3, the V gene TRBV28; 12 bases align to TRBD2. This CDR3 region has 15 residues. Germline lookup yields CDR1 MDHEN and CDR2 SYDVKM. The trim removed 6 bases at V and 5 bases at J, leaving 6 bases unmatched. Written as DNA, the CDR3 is TGTGCCAGCAGGTGGACTAGCGGGATTGGAGATACGCAGTATTTT. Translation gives CASRWTSGIGDTQYF.